This T cell receptor beta chain was recovered during a study of T-cell memory formation after mild COVID-19. This CDR3 is built from 13 residues. Germline-derived CDR1 and CDR2 are SQVTM and ANQGSEA. Trimming cost V 1 base and J 1 base, with 8 bases left between them. TCRdb reprocessed the 5' RACE reads with MiXCR, giving one entry per CDR3 protein. The table shows some 410,000 distinct CDR3 sequences, with less than 25% occurring only once. There are a few counts of this clonotype. The chain couples TRBV29-1 to TRBJ2-7; D might be TRBD1 or TRBD2, each matching 5 bases. This clonotype was sampled from an adult woman who had mild COVID-19 (a few samples of this study predate the infection). Cell type and time point are not known. Sequencing used PBMCs or a T cell subset sorted from them (not recorded which). The CDR3 DNA follows: TGCAGCGTTGAAGGGGACCAATCCTACGAGCAGTACTTC. It yields the protein CSVEGDQSYEQYF.